Sequencing of this T cell receptor beta chain was carried out in a study of blood T cell repertoires in COVID-19. Germline V lookup: CDR1 LNHDA, CDR2 SQIVND (reference sequence). Trimming pared 3 bases from V and 0 bases from J, leaving 9 bases between. This CDR3 is 15 amino acids long. Some clones are missing from TCRdb's copy, which holds only in-frame ones; the method was immunoSEQ multiplex PCR. The table has 45,000 to 65,000 clones, over 70% seen once. Sequences were obtained from peripheral blood. The clonotype comes from a human donor in a cohort sampled during active COVID-19. The rearrangement joins TRBV19 to TRBJ1-5; possible D gene TRBD1, 6 bases. The CDR3 reads CASSMDRSSNQPQHF. DNA of the CDR3: TGTGCCAGTAGTATGGACAGATCTAGCAATCAGCCCCAGCATTTT.